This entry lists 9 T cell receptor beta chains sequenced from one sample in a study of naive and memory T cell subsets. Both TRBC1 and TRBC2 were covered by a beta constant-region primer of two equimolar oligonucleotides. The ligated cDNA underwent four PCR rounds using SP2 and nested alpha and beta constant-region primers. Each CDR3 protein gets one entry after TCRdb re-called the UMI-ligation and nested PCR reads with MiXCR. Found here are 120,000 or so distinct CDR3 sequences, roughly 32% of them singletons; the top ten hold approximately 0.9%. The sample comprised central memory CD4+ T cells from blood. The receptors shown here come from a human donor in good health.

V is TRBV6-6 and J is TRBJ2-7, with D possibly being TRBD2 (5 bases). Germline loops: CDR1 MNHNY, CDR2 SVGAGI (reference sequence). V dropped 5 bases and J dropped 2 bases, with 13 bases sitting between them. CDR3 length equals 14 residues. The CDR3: CASSRGTDAYEQYF. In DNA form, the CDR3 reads TGTGCCAGCAGTCGGGGTACGGACGCCTACGAGCAGTACTTC.

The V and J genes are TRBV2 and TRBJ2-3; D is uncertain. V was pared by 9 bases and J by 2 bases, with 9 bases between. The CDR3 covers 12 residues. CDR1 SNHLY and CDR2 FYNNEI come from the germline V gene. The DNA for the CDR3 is TGTGCCAGTGTTGAAGCCACAGATACGCAGTATTTT. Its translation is CASVEATDTQYF.

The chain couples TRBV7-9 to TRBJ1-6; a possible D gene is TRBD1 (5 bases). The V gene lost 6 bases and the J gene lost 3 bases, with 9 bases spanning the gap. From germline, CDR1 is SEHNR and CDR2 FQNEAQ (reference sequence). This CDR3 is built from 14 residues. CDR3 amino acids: CASRTDIYNSPLHF. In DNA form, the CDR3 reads TGTGCCAGCAGGACGGACATCTATAATTCACCCCTCCACTTT.

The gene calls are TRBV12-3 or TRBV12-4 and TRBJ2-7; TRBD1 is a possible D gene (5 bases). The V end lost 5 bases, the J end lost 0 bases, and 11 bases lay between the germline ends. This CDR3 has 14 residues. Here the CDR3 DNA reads TGTGCCAGCAGTCCTCAGGGAAACTCCTACGAGCAGTACTTC. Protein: CASSPQGNSYEQYF.

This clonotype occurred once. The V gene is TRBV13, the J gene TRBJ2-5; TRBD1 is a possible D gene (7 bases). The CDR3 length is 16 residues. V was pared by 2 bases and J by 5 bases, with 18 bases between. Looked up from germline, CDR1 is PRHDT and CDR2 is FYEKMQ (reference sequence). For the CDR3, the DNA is TGTGCCAGCAGCTTACCCGATCCAGGGGGGATGGAGACCCAGTACTTC. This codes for CASSLPDPGGMETQYF.

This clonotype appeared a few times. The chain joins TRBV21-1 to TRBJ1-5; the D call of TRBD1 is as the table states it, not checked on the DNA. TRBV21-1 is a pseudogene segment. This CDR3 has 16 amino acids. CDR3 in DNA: TGTGCCAGCAGCGCCAGGGGGGAAGATAGCAATCAGCCCCAGCATTTT. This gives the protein CASSARGEDSNQPQHF.

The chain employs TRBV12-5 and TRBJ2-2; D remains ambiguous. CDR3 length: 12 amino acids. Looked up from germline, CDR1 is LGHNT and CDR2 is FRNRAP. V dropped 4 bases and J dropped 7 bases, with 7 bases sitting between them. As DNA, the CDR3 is TGTGCTAGTGGTTCTTTTAACGGGGAGCTGTTTTTT. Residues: CASGSFNGELFF.

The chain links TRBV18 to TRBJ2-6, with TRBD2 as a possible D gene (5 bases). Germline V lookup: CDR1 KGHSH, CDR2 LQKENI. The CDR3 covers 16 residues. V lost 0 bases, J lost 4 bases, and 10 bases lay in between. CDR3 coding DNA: TGTGCCAGCTCACCACCTCGAGGGCTCGGGGCCAACGTCCTGACTTTC. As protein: CASSPPRGLGANVLTF. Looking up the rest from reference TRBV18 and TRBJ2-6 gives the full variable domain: NAGVMQNPRHLVRRRGQEARLRCSPMKGHSHVYWYRQLPEEGLKFMVYLQKENIIDESGMPKERFSAEFPKEGPSILRIQQVVRGDSAAYFCASSPPRGLGANVLTFGAGSRLTVL.

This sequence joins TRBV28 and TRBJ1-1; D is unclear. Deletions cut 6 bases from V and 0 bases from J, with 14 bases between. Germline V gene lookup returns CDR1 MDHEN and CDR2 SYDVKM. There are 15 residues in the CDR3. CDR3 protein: CASSRSRTMNTEAFF. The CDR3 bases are TGTGCCAGCAGCCGTAGTAGGACCATGAACACTGAAGCTTTCTTT.